The clone carrying this T cell receptor (beta chain) was picked up a small number of times. This specimen comes from a study of blood T cell repertoires in COVID-19. On the study more broadly: Samples of COVID-19 (acute and convalescent) were obtained from the United States, Italy and Spain.

Per the original data handling: The authors estimated nucleated cell counts from reference gene primer amplification. Assay used: immunoSEQ multiplex PCR; TCRdb lists only in-frame clones, some missing. V and J calls plus clone size are reproduced from that table; the DNA served to infer D and trimming. This table holds approximately 90,000 clones, around three quarters found once. Germline loops: CDR1 MDHEN, CDR2 SYDVKM. Trimming removed 5 bases at V and 4 bases at J, with 12 bases between. The CDR3 has 13 amino acids. The sequencing sample was made of peripheral blood. The clonotype comes from a human donor in a cohort sampled during active COVID-19. The J gene is TRBJ2-7, the V gene TRBV28; no reliable D call. The CDR3 nucleotides are TGTGCCAGCAGTAGAAACCTGCTATACGAGCAGTACTTC. Translating gives CASSRNLLYEQYF.